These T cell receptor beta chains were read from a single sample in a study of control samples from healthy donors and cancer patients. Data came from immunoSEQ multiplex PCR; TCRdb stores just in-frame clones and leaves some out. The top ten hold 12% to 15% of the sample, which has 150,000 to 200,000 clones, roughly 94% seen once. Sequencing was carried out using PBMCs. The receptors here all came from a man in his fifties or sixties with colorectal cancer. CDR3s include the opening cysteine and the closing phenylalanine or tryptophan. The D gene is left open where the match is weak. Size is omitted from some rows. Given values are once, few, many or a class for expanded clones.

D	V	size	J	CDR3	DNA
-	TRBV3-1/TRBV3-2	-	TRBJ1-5	CASSQRDGPPPQHF	TGTGCCAGCAGCCAAAGGGACGGCCCTCCGCCCCAGCATTTT
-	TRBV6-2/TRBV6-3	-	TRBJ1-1	CASSPWGNTEAFF	TGTGCCAGCAGCCCCTGGGGGAACACTGAAGCTTTCTTT
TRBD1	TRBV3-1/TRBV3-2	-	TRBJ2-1	CASSPHRGQSYNEQFF	TGTGCCAGCAGCCCCCACAGGGGTCAGTCCTACAATGAGCAGTTCTTC
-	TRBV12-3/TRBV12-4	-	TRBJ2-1	CASSPWTREQFF	TGTGCCAGCAGTCCGTGGACGCGCGAGCAGTTCTTC
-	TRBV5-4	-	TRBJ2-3	CASSLPADTQYF	TGTGCCAGCAGCCTACCGGCAGATACGCAGTATTTT
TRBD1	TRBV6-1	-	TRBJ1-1	CASSDRTGPNTEAFF	TGTGCCAGCAGTGACAGGACAGGGCCGAACACTGAAGCTTTCTTT
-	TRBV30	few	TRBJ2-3	CAWSPSIGTERNNF	TGTGCCTGGAGTCCCTCGATCGGGACCGAGAGGAATAATTTT
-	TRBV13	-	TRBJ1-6	CASSMNRNSPLHF	TGTGCCAGCAGCATGAACAGAAATTCACCCCTCCACTTT
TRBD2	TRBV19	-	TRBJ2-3	CASSRDSRGADTQYF	TGTGCCAGTAGTAGGGACTCACGGGGGGCAGATACGCAGTATTTT
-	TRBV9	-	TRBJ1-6	CASSVGGSPYNSPLHF	TGTGCCAGCAGCGTAGGTGGCAGTCCCTATAATTCACCCCTCCACTTT
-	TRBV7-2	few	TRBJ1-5	CASSLGAGLSQPQHF	TGTGCCAGCAGCTTAGGGGCGGGGTTATCGCAGCCCCAGCATTTT
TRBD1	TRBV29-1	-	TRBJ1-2	CSVVVRTGSSYTF	TGCAGCGTTGTGGTCCGGACAGGGAGTAGCTACACCTTC
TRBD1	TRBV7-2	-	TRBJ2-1	CASSLGQGANEQFF	TGTGCCAGCAGCTTGGGACAGGGGGCAAATGAGCAGTTCTTC
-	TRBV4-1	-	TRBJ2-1	CASSHGIYLGGDEQFF	TGCGCCAGCAGCCACGGAATCTATTTAGGGGGGGATGAGCAGTTCTTC
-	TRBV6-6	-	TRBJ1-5	CASSYSGSNQPQHF	TGTGCCAGCAGTTACTCCGGGAGCAATCAGCCCCAGCATTTT
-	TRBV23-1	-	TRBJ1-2	CASRARSGYTF	TGCGCCAGCAGGGCCCGGTCGGGCTACACCTTC
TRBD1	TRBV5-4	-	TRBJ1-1	CASSPTVTGGNTEAFF	TGTGCCAGCAGCCCTACAGTGACAGGGGGGAACACTGAAGCTTTCTTT
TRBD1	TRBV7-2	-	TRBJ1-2	CASSLVGTGGRNGYTF	TGTGCCAGCAGCTTAGTAGGGACAGGGGGCAGGAATGGCTACACCTTC
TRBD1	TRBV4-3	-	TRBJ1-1	CASSLAGQGATEAFF	TGCGCCAGCAGCCTAGCGGGACAGGGGGCCACTGAAGCTTTCTTT
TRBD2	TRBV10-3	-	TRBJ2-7	CAIMRGLAAEGGEQYF	TGTGCCATCATGAGGGGACTAGCGGCGGAAGGGGGGGAGCAGTACTTC
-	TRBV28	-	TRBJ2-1	CASSLRNSFNNEQFF	TGTGCCAGCAGTTTACGGAATTCCTTCAACAATGAGCAGTTCTTC
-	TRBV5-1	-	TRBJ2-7	CASSQGGLSYEQYF	TGCGCCAGCAGCCAGGGGGGACTCTCCTACGAGCAGTACTTC
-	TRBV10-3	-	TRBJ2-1	CAAAPPPPGNNEQFF	TGTGCCGCAGCCCCTCCCCCCCCAGGAAACAATGAGCAGTTCTTC
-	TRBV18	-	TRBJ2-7	CASSPQPREYQQYF	TGTGCCAGCTCACCACAGCCGAGGGAGTATCAGCAGTACTTC
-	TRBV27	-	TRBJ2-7	CASSLSAGQFYEQYF	TGTGCCAGCAGTTTATCTGCGGGACAATTCTACGAGCAGTACTTC
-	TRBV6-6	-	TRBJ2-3	CASSPSRQVTDTQYF	TGTGCCAGCAGTCCGTCTAGACAAGTCACAGATACGCAGTATTTT
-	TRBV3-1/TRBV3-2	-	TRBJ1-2	CASSPRASPYGYTF	TGTGCCAGCAGCCCAAGAGCCAGCCCCTATGGCTACACCTTC
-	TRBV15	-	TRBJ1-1	CATSREAQGLTEAFF	TGTGCCACCAGCAGAGAGGCCCAGGGCCTCACTGAAGCTTTCTTT
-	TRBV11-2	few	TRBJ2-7	CASSWVGARDEQYF	TGTGCCAGCAGCTGGGTAGGAGCTCGGGACGAGCAGTACTTC
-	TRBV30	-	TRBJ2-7	CAWSTGYEQYF	TGTGCCTGGAGTACTGGCTACGAGCAGTACTTC
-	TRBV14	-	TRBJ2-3	CASSQRIRTDTQYF	TGTGCCAGCAGCCAACGGATTAGAACAGATACGCAGTATTTT
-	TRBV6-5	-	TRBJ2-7	CASRVGTFSSYEQYF	TGTGCCAGCAGGGTCGGGACTTTTAGCTCCTACGAGCAGTACTTC
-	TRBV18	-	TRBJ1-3	CASAIQGGGNTIYF	TGTGCCAGCGCGATACAGGGAGGTGGAAACACCATATATTTT
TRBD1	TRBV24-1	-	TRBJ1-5	CATSDPSGTGEQPQHF	TGTGCCACCAGTGACCCTTCCGGGACAGGGGAACAGCCCCAGCATTTT
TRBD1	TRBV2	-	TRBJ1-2	CASSSPGQSYGYTF	TGTGCCAGCAGTTCTCCGGGACAGAGCTATGGCTACACCTTC
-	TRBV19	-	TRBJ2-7	CASSIDAGIKYEQYF	TGTGCCAGTAGTATAGATGCAGGGATCAAGTACGAGCAGTACTTC
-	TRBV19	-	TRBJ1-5	CASSMTGGNQPQHF	TGTGCCAGTAGTATGACAGGTGGCAATCAGCCCCAGCATTTT
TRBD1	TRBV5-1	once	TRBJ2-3	CASGQGAVDTQYF	TGCGCCAGTGGACAGGGGGCAGTAGATACGCAGTATTTT
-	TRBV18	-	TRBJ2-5	CASSQSQGGETQYF	TGTGCCAGTTCCCAGTCACAGGGCGGAGAGACCCAGTACTTC
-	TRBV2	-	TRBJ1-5	CASTGEVGNQPQHF	TGTGCCAGCACCGGAGAAGTAGGGAATCAGCCCCAGCATTTT
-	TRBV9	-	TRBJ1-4	CASSVGYSGEKLFF	TGTGCCAGCAGCGTAGGTTACAGCGGTGAAAAACTGTTTTTT
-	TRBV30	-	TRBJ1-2	CAWCSGPCYGYTF	TGTGCCTGGTGTTCGGGACCTTGCTATGGCTACACCTTC
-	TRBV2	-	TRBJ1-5	CASTPGSGASNQPQHF	TGTGCCAGCACCCCGGGGTCAGGGGCTTCGAATCAGCCCCAGCATTTT
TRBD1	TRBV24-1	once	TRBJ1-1	CATRDRARTEAFF	TGTGCCACCAGGGACAGGGCGCGCACTGAAGCTTTCTTT
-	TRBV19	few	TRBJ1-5	CASSMLAAGGNQPQHF	TGTGCCAGTAGTATGTTGGCCGCCGGGGGCAATCAGCCCCAGCATTTT
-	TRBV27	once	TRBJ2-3	CASSSGTDTQYF	TGTGCCAGCAGTTCCGGCACAGATACGCAGTATTTT
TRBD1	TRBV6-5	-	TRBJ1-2	CASRVGTGGYGYTF	TGTGCCAGCAGGGTCGGGACAGGGGGCTATGGCTACACCTTC
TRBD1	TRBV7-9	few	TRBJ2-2	CASNDGQVVGELFF	TGTGCCAGCAACGACGGACAGGTCGTCGGGGAGCTGTTTTTT
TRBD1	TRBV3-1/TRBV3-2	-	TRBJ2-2	CASSRWTGTGGELFF	TGTGCCAGCAGCCGATGGACAGGAACGGGCGGGGAGCTGTTTTTT
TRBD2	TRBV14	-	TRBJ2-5	CASSRTSGGLRETQYF	TGTGCCAGCAGTCGGACTAGCGGGGGTTTACGAGAGACCCAGTACTTC
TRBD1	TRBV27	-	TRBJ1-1	CASSTTGKTEAFF	TGTGCCAGCAGTACGACAGGGAAGACTGAAGCTTTCTTT
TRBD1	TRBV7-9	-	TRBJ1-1	CASTGDSPNTEAFF	TGTGCCAGCACCGGGGACAGTCCGAACACTGAAGCTTTCTTT
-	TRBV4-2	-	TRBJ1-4	CASSQSYRDGEKLFF	TGTGCCAGCAGCCAATCATACCGGGACGGGGAAAAACTGTTTTTT